The rows below give T cell receptor beta chains drawn from one sample of a study of T cell repertoires in cytomegalovirus infection. Their specific antigens are unknown. TCRdb re-derived calls from the reads in MiXCR, one entry per CDR3 protein. The sample has hundreds of thousands of distinct CDR3 sequences; 32% are singletons. This specimen consisted of cultured CD8+ T cells from PBMCs, obtained from culture after CMV antigen stimulation. These receptors all stem from a human donor in good health (CMV status not recorded). Some clones in this sample may be carry-over from other donors' samples. Each CDR3 is given with its conserved first and last residue. Each record gives: clone size, V gene, D gene, J gene, CDR3 DNA, CDR3 protein. The D gene is left open where the match is weak. Clone size appears in some rows only: once, few, many, or a class for an expanded clone.

abundance: -
v_gene: TRBV6-2/TRBV6-3
d_gene: TRBD1
j_gene: TRBJ2-7
CDR3nt: TGTGCCAGCAGTACCCGGGACAGACCCTACGAGCAGTACTTC
CDR3aa: CASSTRDRPYEQYF

abundance: -
v_gene: TRBV27
d_gene: -
j_gene: TRBJ1-5
CDR3nt: TGTGCCAGCAGTTCGGCACAGATTAGCAATCAGCCCCAGCATTTT
CDR3aa: CASSSAQISNQPQHF

abundance: few
v_gene: TRBV6-1
d_gene: TRBD1
j_gene: TRBJ2-7
CDR3nt: TGTGCCAGCAGTGAAGCCCCGGGACAGGTCCTCAACGAGCAGTACTTC
CDR3aa: CASSEAPGQVLNEQYF

abundance: -
v_gene: TRBV10-3
d_gene: TRBD2
j_gene: TRBJ2-1
CDR3nt: TGTGCCATCAGCGGGACTAGCGGGGGGAACAATGAGCAGTTCTTC
CDR3aa: CAISGTSGGNNEQFF

abundance: -
v_gene: TRBV7-9
d_gene: -
j_gene: TRBJ1-5
CDR3nt: TGTGCCAGCAGCTTAGGATTTGAGCCCCAGCATTTT
CDR3aa: CASSLGFEPQHF

abundance: many
v_gene: TRBV11-2
d_gene: TRBD1
j_gene: TRBJ2-2
CDR3nt: TGTGCCAGCAGCTTAGGCTCAGGGGGCGGGACCGGGGAGCTGTTTTTT
CDR3aa: CASSLGSGGGTGELFF

abundance: many
v_gene: TRBV7-2
d_gene: TRBD2
j_gene: TRBJ2-3
CDR3nt: TGTGCCAGCAGCTTAGCGGTCCTCGGCGGGGGGGGTCCGAGCACAGATACGCAGTATTTT
CDR3aa: CASSLAVLGGGGPSTDTQYF

abundance: -
v_gene: TRBV27
d_gene: TRBD1
j_gene: TRBJ1-6
CDR3nt: TGTGCCAGCAGTTTAATAGGGGGCTCGGATTCACCCCTCCACTTT
CDR3aa: CASSLIGGSDSPLHF

abundance: few
v_gene: TRBV6-1
d_gene: TRBD1
j_gene: TRBJ2-7
CDR3nt: TGTGCCAGCAGTTCCGACAGGGTCGGGATTATTTACGAGCAGTACTTC
CDR3aa: CASSSDRVGIIYEQYF

abundance: few
v_gene: TRBV4-1
d_gene: -
j_gene: TRBJ2-3
CDR3nt: TGCGCCAGCAGCCACGCCATCAAGGGGGTTACAGATACGCAGTATTTT
CDR3aa: CASSHAIKGVTDTQYF

abundance: many
v_gene: TRBV7-2
d_gene: -
j_gene: TRBJ2-5
CDR3nt: TGTGCCAGCAGCTTAAACGCGGCGCGAGAGACCCAGTACTTC
CDR3aa: CASSLNAARETQYF

abundance: -
v_gene: TRBV14
d_gene: -
j_gene: TRBJ2-1
CDR3nt: TGTGCCAGCAGCCAAGGAGTGTCTGAGCAGTTCTTC
CDR3aa: CASSQGVSEQFF

abundance: -
v_gene: TRBV5-5
d_gene: -
j_gene: TRBJ2-5
CDR3nt: TGTGCCAGCAGCTTGTACGGGACCGGGGCCCAAGAGACCCAGTACTTC
CDR3aa: CASSLYGTGAQETQYF

abundance: -
v_gene: TRBV7-8
d_gene: -
j_gene: TRBJ2-1
CDR3nt: TGTGCCAGCAGCTTCCAAAGGGGTAAGCAGTTCTTC
CDR3aa: CASSFQRGKQFF

abundance: few
v_gene: TRBV2
d_gene: TRBD2
j_gene: TRBJ2-1
CDR3nt: TGTGCCAGCAGTGAAGCGCTTCTAGCGGGGGGGCAGAATGAGCAGTTCTTC
CDR3aa: CASSEALLAGGQNEQFF

abundance: few
v_gene: TRBV19
d_gene: TRBD1
j_gene: TRBJ1-2
CDR3nt: TGTGCCAGTAGTTGGCGGACAGGGGGCGACTATGGCTACACCTTC
CDR3aa: CASSWRTGGDYGYTF

abundance: -
v_gene: TRBV5-6
d_gene: -
j_gene: TRBJ1-1
CDR3nt: TGTGCCAGCAGCTTGGCCAAGAGGGGTGACACTGAAGCTTTCTTT
CDR3aa: CASSLAKRGDTEAFF

abundance: few
v_gene: TRBV19
d_gene: -
j_gene: TRBJ2-1
CDR3nt: TGTGCCAGTAGTGTCCGGACCTACAATGAGCAGTTCTTC
CDR3aa: CASSVRTYNEQFF

abundance: few
v_gene: TRBV27
d_gene: -
j_gene: TRBJ1-6
CDR3nt: TGTGCCAGCAGTTGGGGTATCGATTCACCCCTCCACTTT
CDR3aa: CASSWGIDSPLHF

abundance: few
v_gene: TRBV4-2
d_gene: TRBD2
j_gene: TRBJ2-1
CDR3nt: TGTGCCAGCAGCCAAGACCTCACCGGGGCTAGCGGGGGGGCGAATGAGCAGTTCTTC
CDR3aa: CASSQDLTGASGGANEQFF

abundance: -
v_gene: TRBV19
d_gene: -
j_gene: TRBJ2-5
CDR3nt: TGTGCCAGTAGACCGACAGGGAGGGGCGAGACCCAGTACTTC
CDR3aa: CASRPTGRGETQYF

abundance: few
v_gene: TRBV12-3/TRBV12-4
d_gene: TRBD1
j_gene: TRBJ1-2
CDR3nt: TGTGCCAGCAGCAACGCCCCTACAGGGGTTGGCTACACCTTC
CDR3aa: CASSNAPTGVGYTF

abundance: -
v_gene: TRBV20-1
d_gene: -
j_gene: TRBJ2-1
CDR3nt: TGCAGTGCTAGACCTAGCGCCCTATACAATGAGCAGTTCTTC
CDR3aa: CSARPSALYNEQFF

abundance: many
v_gene: TRBV7-8
d_gene: TRBD1
j_gene: TRBJ2-1
CDR3nt: TGTGCCAGCAGCTTAGAAGCCCCCGGGACAGGGCCTCCCAAATGGAATGAGCAGTTCTTC
CDR3aa: CASSLEAPGTGPPKWNEQFF

abundance: once
v_gene: TRBV9
d_gene: TRBD1
j_gene: TRBJ2-1
CDR3nt: TGTGCCAGCAGCGGCCAGGGACAGGCTAGGAATGAGCAGTTCTTC
CDR3aa: CASSGQGQARNEQFF

abundance: -
v_gene: TRBV28
d_gene: -
j_gene: TRBJ2-1
CDR3nt: TGTGCCAGCAGTTTCCCCGTAACGGGGGAAATGTACAATGAGCAGTTCTTC
CDR3aa: CASSFPVTGEMYNEQFF

abundance: -
v_gene: TRBV20-1
d_gene: TRBD1
j_gene: TRBJ2-1
CDR3nt: TGCAGTGCTAGAGAAAAGGGGGCGACCTACAATGAGCAGTTCTTC
CDR3aa: CSAREKGATYNEQFF

abundance: medium-sized
v_gene: TRBV7-6
d_gene: -
j_gene: TRBJ1-1
CDR3nt: TGTGCCAGCAGCTTAGCGTTGGCTGGGACTGAAGCTTTCTTT
CDR3aa: CASSLALAGTEAFF

abundance: -
v_gene: TRBV6-5
d_gene: -
j_gene: TRBJ1-2
CDR3nt: TGTGCCAGCAGTTCACTGGGACATACTAGGGAGGGCTACACCTTC
CDR3aa: CASSSLGHTREGYTF

abundance: few
v_gene: TRBV6-2/TRBV6-3
d_gene: TRBD2
j_gene: TRBJ2-3
CDR3nt: TGTGCCAGCAGTTCCTCTCCCCCGGGACTAGCGCCAGATACGCAGTATTTT
CDR3aa: CASSSSPPGLAPDTQYF

abundance: few
v_gene: TRBV12-3/TRBV12-4
d_gene: -
j_gene: TRBJ2-3
CDR3nt: TGTGCCAGCAGTTGGACCCAAGATACGCAGTATTTT
CDR3aa: CASSWTQDTQYF

abundance: -
v_gene: TRBV7-2
d_gene: -
j_gene: TRBJ1-5
CDR3nt: TGTGCCAGCAGTCTAGACAGCAGGGTTGGTCAGCCCCAGCATTTT
CDR3aa: CASSLDSRVGQPQHF

abundance: -
v_gene: TRBV27
d_gene: -
j_gene: TRBJ1-2
CDR3nt: TGTGCCAGCGTTGCCGACGGCATTTATGGCTACACCTTC
CDR3aa: CASVADGIYGYTF

abundance: few
v_gene: TRBV29-1
d_gene: TRBD1
j_gene: TRBJ1-2
CDR3nt: TGCAGCGTTAAAGACAGGGGCCGCTTACCGGGGGATTATGGCTACACCTTC
CDR3aa: CSVKDRGRLPGDYGYTF

abundance: few
v_gene: TRBV19
d_gene: -
j_gene: TRBJ1-1
CDR3nt: TGTGCCAGTAGTCCTAAGACGGTTCCCAACACTGAAGCTTTCTTT
CDR3aa: CASSPKTVPNTEAFF

abundance: few
v_gene: TRBV19
d_gene: TRBD1
j_gene: TRBJ1-1
CDR3nt: TGTGCCAGTAGTATAGACGGGGACAGGGTCAGGAAGAACACTGAAGCTTTCTTT
CDR3aa: CASSIDGDRVRKNTEAFF

abundance: few
v_gene: TRBV4-3
d_gene: TRBD1
j_gene: TRBJ1-1
CDR3nt: TGCGCCAGCAGCCAAGATCCTGGGTCCCGGGACAGGGTTTATCGGACTGAAGCTTTCTTT
CDR3aa: CASSQDPGSRDRVYRTEAFF

abundance: -
v_gene: TRBV14
d_gene: -
j_gene: TRBJ2-5
CDR3nt: TGTGCCAGCAGCCACCCCAGGCAGGGTCGGACCCAGTACTTC
CDR3aa: CASSHPRQGRTQYF

abundance: -
v_gene: TRBV27
d_gene: -
j_gene: TRBJ2-7
CDR3nt: TGTGCCAGCAGTTTACCCAGGGGAAACGAGCAGTACTTC
CDR3aa: CASSLPRGNEQYF

abundance: -
v_gene: TRBV7-6
d_gene: -
j_gene: TRBJ2-1
CDR3nt: TGTGCCAGCAGCCCTGTCGCGGCCCAAGAACACAATGAGCAGTTCTTC
CDR3aa: CASSPVAAQEHNEQFF